These T cell receptor beta chains were read from a single sample in a study of radiation and T cells in renal cell carcinoma. The data were produced by immunoSEQ multiplex PCR, yet TCRdb's version contains in-frame clones alone and is incomplete. The table includes 23,000 or so clones, 55% to 70% detected once. This specimen consisted of tumor tissue, obtained from a patient whose treatment was nephrectomy without radiotherapy. Receptors were obtained from a man aged 40-50 years with renal cell carcinoma. CDR3s include the opening cysteine and the closing phenylalanine or tryptophan.

CDR3 length,V gene,J gene,CDR3 protein
11,TRBV5-1,TRBJ1-2,CASSGSYGYTF
16,TRBV4-1,TRBJ2-3,CASSQGAPASSDTQYF
13,TRBV29-1,TRBJ1-1,CSVDRSQNTEAFF
16,TRBV6-5,TRBJ2-1,CASSYSIRTPNREGFF
17,TRBV15,TRBJ1-2,CATSRAGGIDGRTPYTF
13,TRBV2,TRBJ1-2,CASTVGQGYGYTF
17,TRBV2,TRBJ2-1,CASSEARRDSAYNEQFF
12,TRBV27,TRBJ1-6,CASRAGGSPLHF
16,TRBV7-2,TRBJ1-1,CASSLVGSGASTEAFF
14,TRBV4-3,TRBJ2-5,CASSQEEGKRTQYF
11,TRBV30,TRBJ1-6,CAWSAVSPLHF
16,TRBV5-6,TRBJ2-4,CASSLYGTGTKNIQYF
14,TRBV6-5,TRBJ1-5,CASGDGDSNQPQHF
17,TRBV19,TRBJ1-2,CASSTTGTGGLSYGYTF
13,TRBV5-6,TRBJ2-2,CASSSQGVGELFF
13,TRBV5-5,TRBJ2-3,CASSLRWTDTQYF
15,TRBV6-6,TRBJ2-5,CASGRTGSSGETQYF
17,TRBV18,TRBJ1-3,CASSPGTGAGIGNTIYF
17,TRBV7-2,TRBJ2-1,CASRSDVGGSGRGEQFF
12,TRBV28,TRBJ2-7,CASSSPPAGPRF
14,TRBV4-1,TRBJ2-7,CASSQGDWAYEQYF
15,TRBV5-1,TRBJ1-1,CASSWEDHVNTEAFF
15,TRBV29-1,TRBJ2-1,CSARGARGTGDEQFF
12,TRBV7-2,TRBJ1-5,CASSLAGGPQHF
16,TRBV11-2,TRBJ2-1,CASSSLRPPGGNWQFF
18,TRBV2,TRBJ1-6,CASSEALQPGQARSPLHF
13,TRBV11-2,TRBJ1-1,CASSASQGTEAFF
14,TRBV5-1,TRBJ1-5,CASSGGQRNQPQHF
17,TRBV4-1,TRBJ2-2,CASSRAGTPQNTGELFF
14,TRBV18,TRBJ2-1,CASSPPSSGKEQFF
14,TRBV5-1,TRBJ2-2,CASSLGQGDGELFF
12,TRBV6-1,TRBJ2-5,CASGVGGETQYF
14,TRBV7-2,TRBJ1-1,CASSLEWAGTEAFF
12,TRBV28,TRBJ1-5,CASRQGDQPQHF
15,TRBV5-1,TRBJ1-1,CASSLGPNAGTEAFF
14,TRBV6-1,TRBJ1-2,CASSDWVANYGYTF
15,TRBV7-8,TRBJ1-5,CASSLAPASNQPQHF
12,TRBV10-1,TRBJ1-1,CASSHPNTEAFF
16,TRBV4-3,TRBJ2-1,CASSQRFSIAYNEQFF
17,TRBV5-5,TRBJ1-6,CASSLAVQSSYNSPLHF
17,TRBV5-5,TRBJ2-2,CASSSGLAGPNTGELFF
14,TRBV27,TRBJ2-2,CASTLRWDTGELFF
13,TRBV6-5,TRBJ1-1,CASSLGTATEAFF
14,TRBV2,TRBJ2-2,CASSDQSGGGELFF
12,TRBV6-5,TRBJ1-1,CASRNYGTEAFF
13,TRBV11-1,TRBJ1-1,CASSPSREDEAFF
16,TRBV7-2,TRBJ2-3,CASSFSLGGGTDTQYF
13,TRBV7-6,TRBJ2-1,CASSLRRDNEQFF
14,TRBV7-2,TRBJ1-1,CASSATGGRAEAFF
13,TRBV19,TRBJ1-2,CASSIGQGRGYTF
15,TRBV5-6,TRBJ2-5,CASSLAASGEETQYF
15,TRBV5-5,TRBJ1-3,CASSFGTVSGNTIYF
15,TRBV18,TRBJ1-1,CASSARALLNTEAFF
16,TRBV19,TRBJ1-5,CASSSYWTDSNQPQHF
16,TRBV5-6,TRBJ2-5,CASSLAGTGGWETQYF
15,TRBV7-2,TRBJ1-5,CASSLVGSGNQPQHF
14,TRBV6-5,TRBJ2-5,CASGPGGAQETQYF
15,TRBV6-1,TRBJ2-6,CASSEDSSGANVLTF
13,TRBV7-2,TRBJ2-2,CASSLDRAGELFF